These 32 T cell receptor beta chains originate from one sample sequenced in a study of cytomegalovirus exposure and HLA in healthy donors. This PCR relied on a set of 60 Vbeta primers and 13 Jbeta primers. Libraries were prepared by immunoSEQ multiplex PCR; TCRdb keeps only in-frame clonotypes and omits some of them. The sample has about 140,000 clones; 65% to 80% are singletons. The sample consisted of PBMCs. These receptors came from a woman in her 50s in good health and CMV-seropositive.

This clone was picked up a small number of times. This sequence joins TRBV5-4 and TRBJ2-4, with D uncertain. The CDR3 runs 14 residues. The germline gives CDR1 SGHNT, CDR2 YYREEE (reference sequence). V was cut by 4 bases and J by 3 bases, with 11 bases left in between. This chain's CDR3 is CASSDPLGKNIQYF. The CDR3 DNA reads TGTGCCAGCAGCGACCCTCTAGGCAAAAACATTCAGTACTTC.

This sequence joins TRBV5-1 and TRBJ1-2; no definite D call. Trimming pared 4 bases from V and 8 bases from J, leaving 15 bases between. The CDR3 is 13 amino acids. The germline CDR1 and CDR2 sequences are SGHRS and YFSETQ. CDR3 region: CASSPDNTGGYTF. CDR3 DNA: TGCGCCAGCAGCCCCGACAACACGGGAGGCTACACCTTC.

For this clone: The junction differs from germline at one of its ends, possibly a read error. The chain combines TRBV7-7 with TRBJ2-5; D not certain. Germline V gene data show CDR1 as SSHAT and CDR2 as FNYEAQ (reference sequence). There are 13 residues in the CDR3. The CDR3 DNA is TGTGCTAGCAGCTTACGCCTACAAGAGACCCAGTACTTC. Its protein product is CASSLRLQETQYF.

The CDR3 DNA reads TGCAGCGTGACTAGCGGGGGGGCCTACATTCAGTACTTC. This gives the protein CSVTSGGAYIQYF. The chain links TRBV29-1 to TRBJ2-4; 14 bases fit TRBD2. Losses at the gene ends were 6 bases for V and 8 bases for J; bases not matched to a gene: 3. The CDR3 has 13 amino acids. Germline V lookup: CDR1 SQVTM, CDR2 ANQGSEA. Supplemented by reference TRBV29-1 and TRBJ2-4, the full variable domain reads SAVISQKPSRDICQRGTSLTIQCQVDSQVTMMFWYRQQPGQSLTLIATANQGSEATYESGFVIDKFPISRPNLTFSTLTVSNMSPEDSSIYLCSVTSGGAYIQYFGAGTRLSVL.

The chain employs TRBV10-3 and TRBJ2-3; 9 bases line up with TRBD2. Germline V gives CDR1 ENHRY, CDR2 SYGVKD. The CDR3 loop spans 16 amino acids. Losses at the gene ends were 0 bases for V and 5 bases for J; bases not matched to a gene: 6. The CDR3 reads CAISESWRGGKDTQYF. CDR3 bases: TGTGCCATCAGTGAGTCATGGCGGGGGGGTAAAGATACGCAGTATTTT.

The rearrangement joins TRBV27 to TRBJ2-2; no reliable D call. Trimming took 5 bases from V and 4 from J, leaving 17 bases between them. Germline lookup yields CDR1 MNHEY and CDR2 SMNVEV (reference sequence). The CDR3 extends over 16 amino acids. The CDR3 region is CASSPPQRHVTGELFF. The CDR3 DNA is TGTGCCAGCAGTCCTCCCCAACGACACGTCACCGGGGAGCTGTTTTTT.

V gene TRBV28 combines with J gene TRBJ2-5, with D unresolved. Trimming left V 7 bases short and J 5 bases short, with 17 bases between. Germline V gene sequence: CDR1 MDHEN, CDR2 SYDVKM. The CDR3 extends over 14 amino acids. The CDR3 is CASNVRSPRETQYF. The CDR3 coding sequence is TGTGCCAGCAACGTAAGGAGCCCCCGGGAGACCCAGTACTTC.

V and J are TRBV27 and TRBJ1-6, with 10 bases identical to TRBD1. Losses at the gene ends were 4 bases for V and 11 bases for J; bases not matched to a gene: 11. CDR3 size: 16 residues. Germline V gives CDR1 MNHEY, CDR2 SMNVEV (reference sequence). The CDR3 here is CASSWDLGQGLTPLHF. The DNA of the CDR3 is TGTGCCAGCAGTTGGGACCTGGGACAGGGGTTGACACCCCTCCACTTT.

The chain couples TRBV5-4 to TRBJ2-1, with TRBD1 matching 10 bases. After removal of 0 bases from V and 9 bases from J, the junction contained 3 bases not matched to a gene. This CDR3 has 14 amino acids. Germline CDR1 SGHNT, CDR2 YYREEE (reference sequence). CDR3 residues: CASSLGQGAREQFF. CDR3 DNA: TGTGCCAGCAGCTTGGGACAGGGGGCGCGTGAGCAGTTCTTC.

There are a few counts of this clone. The DNA of the CDR3 is TGTGCCAGCAGCCAAGCCCTGGGACAGGTCGAAAAACTGTTTTTT. Translating it yields CASSQALGQVEKLFF. The rearrangement uses TRBV14 and TRBJ1-4; 8 bases line up with TRBD1. J gave up 8 bases and V 1 base, and 6 bases lay outside the gene matches. The germline CDR1 and CDR2 sequences are SGHDN and FVKESK. CDR3 length: 15 amino acids.

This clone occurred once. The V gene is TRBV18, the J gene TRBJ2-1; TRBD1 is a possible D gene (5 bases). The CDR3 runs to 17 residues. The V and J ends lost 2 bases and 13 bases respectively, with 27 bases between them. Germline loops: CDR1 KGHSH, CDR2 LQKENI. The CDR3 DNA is TGTGCCAGCTCACCATTCCCCCAGCGTGGCTCAAGACAGACTCAGTTCTTC. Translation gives CASSPFPQRGSRQTQFF.

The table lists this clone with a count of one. The CDR3 DNA is TGTGCCAGCAGTCGGACAGGGGTGACTGAAGCTTTCTTT. Its protein product is CASSRTGVTEAFF. The rearrangement uses TRBV25-1 and TRBJ1-1; 9 nucleotides align to TRBD1. The germline V gene encodes CDR1 MGHDK and CDR2 SYGVNS. The V segment lost 5 bases and the J segment 5 bases; nucleotides outside the gene matches: 3. This CDR3 contains 13 residues.

The CDR3 sequence: CASSGFTEAFF. The CDR3 coding sequence is TGTGCCAGCTCAGGGTTCACTGAAGCTTTCTTT. The rearrangement uses TRBV21-1 and TRBJ1-1; the table's D call, TRBD1, was not checked against the DNA. TRBV21-1 is a documented pseudogene. This CDR3 has 11 amino acids.

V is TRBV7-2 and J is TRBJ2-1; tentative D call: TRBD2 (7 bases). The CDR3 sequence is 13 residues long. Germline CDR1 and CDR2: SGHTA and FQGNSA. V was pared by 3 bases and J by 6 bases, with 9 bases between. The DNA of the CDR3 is TGTGCCAGCAGCTTTGGGGGGGCCAATGAGCAGTTCTTC. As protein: CASSFGGANEQFF.

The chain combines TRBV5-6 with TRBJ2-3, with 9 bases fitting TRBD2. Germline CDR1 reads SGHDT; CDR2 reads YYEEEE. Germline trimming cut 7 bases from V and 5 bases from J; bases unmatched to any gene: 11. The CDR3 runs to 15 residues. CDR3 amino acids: CASSSLRGGRDTQYF. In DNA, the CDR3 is TGTGCCAGCTCCTCGTTGCGGGGGGGACGAGATACGCAGTATTTT.

CDR3 in DNA: TGCGCCAGCAGCAGAGGACAGGGAGGAAACTACGAGCAGTACTTC. It is translated as CASSRGQGGNYEQYF. The chain links TRBV4-1 to TRBJ2-7; 8 nucleotides agree with TRBD1. The CDR3 consists of 15 residues. With 5 bases clipped from V and 3 bases from J, the junction kept 9 bases outside the gene matches. Germline V gene data show CDR1 as MGHRA and CDR2 as YSYEKL.

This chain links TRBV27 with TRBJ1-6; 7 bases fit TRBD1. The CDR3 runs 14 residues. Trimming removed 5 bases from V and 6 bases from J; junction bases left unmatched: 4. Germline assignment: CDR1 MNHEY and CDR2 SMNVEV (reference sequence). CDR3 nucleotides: TGTGCCAGCAGTCCCGGGACAGCTAATTCACCCCTCCACTTT. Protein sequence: CASSPGTANSPLHF.

The CDR3 nucleotides are TGTGCCAGCAGCCAAGATAGCAATGAGCAGTTCTTC. Translated, it gives CASSQDSNEQFF. J is TRBJ2-1 and V is TRBV4-2; no firm D call. CDR3 length equals 12 residues. V was trimmed by 0 bases and J by 6 bases, leaving 3 bases between them. Germline loops: CDR1 LGHNA, CDR2 YNFKEQ.

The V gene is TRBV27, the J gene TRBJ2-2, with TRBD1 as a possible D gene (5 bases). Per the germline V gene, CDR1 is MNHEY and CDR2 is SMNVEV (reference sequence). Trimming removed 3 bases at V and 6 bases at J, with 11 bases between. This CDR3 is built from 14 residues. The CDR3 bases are TGTGCCAGCAGTTTCATGGGGCGCGCCGGGGAGCTGTTTTTT. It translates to CASSFMGRAGELFF.

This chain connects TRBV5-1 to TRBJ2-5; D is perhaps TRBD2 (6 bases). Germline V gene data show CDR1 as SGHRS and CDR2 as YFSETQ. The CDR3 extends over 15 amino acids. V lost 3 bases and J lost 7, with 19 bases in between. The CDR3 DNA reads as TGCGCCAGCAGCTACGGGACTGAGCCGTCGGGGACCCAGTACTTC. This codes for CASSYGTEPSGTQYF.

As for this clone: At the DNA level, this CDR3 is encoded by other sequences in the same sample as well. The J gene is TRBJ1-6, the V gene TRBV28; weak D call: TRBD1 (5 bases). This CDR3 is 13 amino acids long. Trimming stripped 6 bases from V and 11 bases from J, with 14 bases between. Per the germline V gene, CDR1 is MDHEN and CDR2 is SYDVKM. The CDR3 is CASRSQGVAPLHF. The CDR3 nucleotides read TGTGCCAGCAGATCCCAAGGGGTGGCACCCCTCCACTTT. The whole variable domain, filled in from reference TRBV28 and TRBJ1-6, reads DVKVTQSSRYLVKRTGEKVFLECVQDMDHENMFWYRQDPGLGLRLIYFSYDVKMKEKGDIPEGYSVSREKKERFSLILESASTNQTSMYLCASRSQGVAPLHFGNGTRLTVT.

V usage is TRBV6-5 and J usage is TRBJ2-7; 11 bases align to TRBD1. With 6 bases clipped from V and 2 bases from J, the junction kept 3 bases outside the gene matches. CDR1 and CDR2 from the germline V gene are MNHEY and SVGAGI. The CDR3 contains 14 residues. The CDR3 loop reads CASRLGQGAYEQYF. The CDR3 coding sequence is TGTGCCAGCAGGCTGGGACAGGGGGCCTACGAGCAGTACTTC.

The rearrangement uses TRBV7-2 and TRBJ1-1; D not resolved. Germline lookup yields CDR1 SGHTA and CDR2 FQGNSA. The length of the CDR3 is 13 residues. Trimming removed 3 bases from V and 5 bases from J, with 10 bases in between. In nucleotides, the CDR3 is TGTGCCAGCAGCTTTAGCGGTTTAACTGAAGCTTTCTTT. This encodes CASSFSGLTEAFF. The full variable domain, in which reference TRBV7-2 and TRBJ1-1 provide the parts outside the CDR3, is GAGVSQSPSNKVTEKGKDVELRCDPISGHTALYWYRQSLGQGLEFLIYFQGNSAPDKSGLPSDRFSAERTGGSVSTLTIQRTQQEDSAVYLCASSFSGLTEAFFGQGTRLTVV.

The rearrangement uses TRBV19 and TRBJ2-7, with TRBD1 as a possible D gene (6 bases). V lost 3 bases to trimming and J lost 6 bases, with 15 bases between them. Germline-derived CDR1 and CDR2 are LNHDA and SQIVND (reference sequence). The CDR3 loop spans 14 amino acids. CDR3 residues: CASSIVGTRGEQYF. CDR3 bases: TGTGCCAGTAGTATTGTCGGGACCAGGGGCGAGCAGTACTTC.

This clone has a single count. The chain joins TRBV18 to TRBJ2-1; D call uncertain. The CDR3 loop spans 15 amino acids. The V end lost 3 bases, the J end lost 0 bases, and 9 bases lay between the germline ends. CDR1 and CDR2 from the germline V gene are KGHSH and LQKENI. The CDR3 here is CASSPSQSSYNEQFF. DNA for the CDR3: TGTGCCAGCTCACCCTCACAGAGCTCCTACAATGAGCAGTTCTTC.

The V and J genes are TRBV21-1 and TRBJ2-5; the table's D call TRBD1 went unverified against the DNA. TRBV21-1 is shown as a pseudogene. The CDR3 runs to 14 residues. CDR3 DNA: TGTGCCAGCAGCAGGCCAGACAGGCAAGAGACCCAGTACTTC. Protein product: CASSRPDRQETQYF.

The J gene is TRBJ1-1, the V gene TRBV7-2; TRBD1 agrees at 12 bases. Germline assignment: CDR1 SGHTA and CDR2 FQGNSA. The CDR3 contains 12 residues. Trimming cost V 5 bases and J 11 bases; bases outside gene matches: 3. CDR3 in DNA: TGTGCCAGCAGCCGGGACAGGGGGCGGGCTTTCTTT. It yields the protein CASSRDRGRAFF.

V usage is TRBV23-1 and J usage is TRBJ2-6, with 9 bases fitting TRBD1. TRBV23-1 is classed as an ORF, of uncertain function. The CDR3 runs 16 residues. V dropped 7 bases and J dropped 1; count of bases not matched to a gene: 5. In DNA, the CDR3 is TGCGCCAGCAAGGACAGGGGCGGGTCTGGGGCCAACGTCCTGACTTTC. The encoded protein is CASKDRGGSGANVLTF.

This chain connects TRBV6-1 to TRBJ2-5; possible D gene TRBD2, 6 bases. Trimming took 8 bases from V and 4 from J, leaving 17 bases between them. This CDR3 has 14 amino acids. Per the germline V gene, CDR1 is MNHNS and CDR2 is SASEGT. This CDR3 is CASLLGGVGETQYF. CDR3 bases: TGTGCCAGCCTTCTCGGCGGGGTGGGAGAGACCCAGTACTTC.

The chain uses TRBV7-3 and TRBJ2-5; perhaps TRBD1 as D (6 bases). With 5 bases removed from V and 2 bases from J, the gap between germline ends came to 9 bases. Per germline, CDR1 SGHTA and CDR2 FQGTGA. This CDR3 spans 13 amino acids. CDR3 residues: CASSPGQQETQYF. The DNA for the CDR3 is TGTGCCAGCAGCCCCGGACAGCAAGAGACCCAGTACTTC.

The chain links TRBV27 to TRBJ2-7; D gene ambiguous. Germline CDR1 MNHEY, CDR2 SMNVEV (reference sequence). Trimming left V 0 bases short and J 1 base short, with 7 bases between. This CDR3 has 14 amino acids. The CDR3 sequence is CASSLSSRSYEQYF. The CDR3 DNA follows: TGTGCCAGCAGTTTATCATCCCGGTCCTACGAGCAGTACTTC.

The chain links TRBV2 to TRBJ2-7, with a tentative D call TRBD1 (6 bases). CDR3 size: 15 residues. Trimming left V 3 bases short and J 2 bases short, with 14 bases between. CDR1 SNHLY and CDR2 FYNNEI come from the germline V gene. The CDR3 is CASSDLERTAYEQYF. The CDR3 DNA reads TGTGCCAGCAGTGATCTAGAAAGGACAGCCTACGAGCAGTACTTC.